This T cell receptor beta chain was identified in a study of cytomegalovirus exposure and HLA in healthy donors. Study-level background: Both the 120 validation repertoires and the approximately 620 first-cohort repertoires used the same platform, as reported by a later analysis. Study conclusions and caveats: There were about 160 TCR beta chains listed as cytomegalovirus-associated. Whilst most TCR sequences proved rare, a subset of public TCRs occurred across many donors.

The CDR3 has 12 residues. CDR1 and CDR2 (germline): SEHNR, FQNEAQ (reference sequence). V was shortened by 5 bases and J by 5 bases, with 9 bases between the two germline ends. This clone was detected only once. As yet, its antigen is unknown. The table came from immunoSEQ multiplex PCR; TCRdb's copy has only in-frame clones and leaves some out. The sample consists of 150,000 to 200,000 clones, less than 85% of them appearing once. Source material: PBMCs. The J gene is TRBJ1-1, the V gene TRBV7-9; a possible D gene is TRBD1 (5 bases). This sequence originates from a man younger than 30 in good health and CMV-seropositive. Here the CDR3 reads CASSPTATEAFF. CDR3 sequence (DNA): TGTGCCAGCAGCCCGACAGCGACTGAAGCTTTCTTT.